The 5 T cell receptor beta chains below come from one sample, sequenced in a study of T cells in Graves' hyperthyroidism and ophthalmopathy. Using RNA transcripts as the source, TCR beta CDR3 regions were amplified. The TCR CDR3 first-round RT-PCR relied on the HTBI primer set. Each CDR3 protein is one row after TCRdb ran MiXCR on the multiplex PCR reads. This table has approximately 530,000 distinct CDR3 sequences, 20% appearing once. The sample was blood. The receptors originated from a man aged 35 to 55 with Graves' ophthalmopathy.

This clonotype has only a few counts. V usage is TRBV7-9 and J usage is TRBJ2-1, with TRBD2 matching 14 bases. Germline assignment: CDR1 SEHNR and CDR2 FQNEAQ (reference sequence). The CDR3 contains 16 residues. The trim removed 3 bases at V and 9 bases at J, leaving 7 bases unmatched. The CDR3 DNA is TGTGCCAGCAGCTTTTCCGGACTAGCGGGAGGAGGTGAGCAGTTCTTC. It codes for CASSFSGLAGGGEQFF.

This clonotype was seen only a few times. CDR3 sequence reads: CASSFQGGSGELFF. CDR3 sequence (DNA): TGTGCCAGCAGCTTCCAGGGCGGTTCCGGGGAGCTGTTTTTT. V and J are TRBV11-2 and TRBJ2-2; D perhaps matches TRBD1 (5 bases). Germline V gives CDR1 SGHAT, CDR2 FQNNGV. The CDR3 consists of 14 residues. The germline V and J ends were trimmed by 3 bases and 6 bases, with 11 bases remaining between them.

This chain links TRBV20-1 with TRBJ2-7; 8 bases are shared with TRBD1. Germline values: CDR1 DFQATT, CDR2 SNEGSKA (reference sequence). The junction had 4 bases not matched to a gene; V was cut back by 6 bases and J by 0 bases. This CDR3 is built from 13 residues. The CDR3 coding sequence is TGCAGTGCGAATACAGGGGGCTCCTACGAGCAGTACTTC. Residues: CSANTGGSYEQYF.

This chain joins TRBV19 and TRBJ1-5; D unclear. Germline V gives CDR1 LNHDA, CDR2 SQIVND (reference sequence). CDR3 length equals 13 residues. Trimming shortened V by 6 bases and J by 7 bases, and 13 bases separated the two germline ends. CDR3 region: CASSLREAQPQHF. DNA of the CDR3: TGTGCCAGTAGCCTTCGGGAGGCCCAGCCCCAGCATTTT. Using reference TRBV19 and TRBJ1-5 for the parts outside the CDR3, the full variable domain is DGGITQSPKYLFRKEGQNVTLSCEQNLNHDAMYWYRQDPGQGLRLIYYSQIVNDFQKGDIAEGYSVSREKKESFPLTVTSAQKNPTAFYLCASSLREAQPQHFGDGTRLSIL.

As for this clonotype: One junction end does not reproduce the germline sequence, and a read error may be involved. The chain employs TRBV7-3 and TRBJ2-4, with D perhaps matching TRBD2 (5 bases). Germline CDR1 SGHTA, CDR2 FQGTGA. This CDR3 region has 15 residues. The CDR3 here is CASGQTSGSKNIQYF. The CDR3, as DNA: TGCGCCAGCGGCCAAACATCAGGATCCAAAAACATTCAGTACTTC. Filled out from reference TRBV7-3 and TRBJ2-4, the complete variable domain reads GAGVSQTPSNKVTEKGKYVELRCDPISGHTALYWYRQSLGQGPEFLIYFQGTGAADDSGLPNDRFFAVRPEGSVSTLKIQRTERGDSAVYLCASGQTSGSKNIQYFGAGTRLSVL.